This TCR beta chain was documented in a study of T cells in Graves' hyperthyroidism and ophthalmopathy. These patients, aged 18 to 65, had recently diagnosed hyperthyroidism lasting under 2 months. Exclusions: uncontrolled infection, other autoimmune disease, pregnancy, lactation. PBMCs were derived from under 13 ml fresh peripheral blood. There are many counts of this clonotype. Amplified TCR beta CDR3 regions came from RNA transcripts. HTBI primers were used for first-round RT-PCR of the TCR CDR3. One entry per CDR3 protein, called by TCRdb with MiXCR from the multiplex PCR reads. The table has hundreds of thousands of distinct CDR3 sequences, roughly 15% seen once. The germline V gene encodes CDR1 MDHEN and CDR2 SYDVKM. The CDR3 runs to 16 residues. Trimming cost V 0 bases and J 0 bases; bases outside gene matches: 2.

The genes are TRBV28 and TRBJ2-1, with 7 bases lining up with TRBD2. The sample comprised blood. The TCR originated in a woman between 40 and 50 years old with Graves' hyperthyroidism. CDR3 protein: CASSLWRGSSYNEQFF. The CDR3 DNA sequence: TGTGCCAGCAGTTTATGGCGGGGGAGCTCCTACAATGAGCAGTTCTTC.